Below are 24 T cell receptor beta chains sequenced from a single sample in a study of control samples from healthy donors and cancer patients. The method was immunoSEQ multiplex PCR; TCRdb's version includes in-frame clones alone and lacks a portion of them. The sample includes 100,000 to 150,000 clones, more than 70% of them seen just once. The sample consisted of blood. The receptors derive from a man aged 55 to 69 in good health.

This clone is a singleton in its sample. V and J are TRBV7-9 and TRBJ2-7; possibly TRBD2 for D (5 bases). From germline, CDR1 is SEHNR and CDR2 FQNEAQ (reference sequence). The CDR3 spans 15 residues. Trimming took 5 bases from V and 2 from J, leaving 16 bases between them. CDR3 in DNA: TGTGCCAGCAGCCCGAGCGGTTCGGGTGCCTACGAGCAGTACTTC. Its protein product is CASSPSGSGAYEQYF.

The chain uses TRBV5-5 and TRBJ2-3, with a weak D call TRBD2 (6 bases). V dropped 4 bases and J dropped 2 bases, with 14 bases sitting between them. This CDR3 has 15 amino acids. Germline lookup yields CDR1 SGHKS and CDR2 YYEKEE (reference sequence). As DNA, the CDR3 is TGTGCCAGCAGCCCCGGGGGTCTATTCACAGATACGCAGTATTTT. It specifies CASSPGGLFTDTQYF. The whole variable domain, filled in from reference TRBV5-5 and TRBJ2-3, reads DAGVTQSPTHLIKTRGQQVTLRCSPISGHKSVSWYQQVLGQGPQFIFQYYEKEERGRGNFPDRFSARQFPNYSSELNVNALLLGDSALYLCASSPGGLFTDTQYFGPGTRLTVL.

The chain uses TRBV18 and TRBJ1-5; D might be TRBD1 (5 bases). The germline CDR1 and CDR2 sequences are KGHSH and LQKENI. V was shortened by 4 bases and J by 1 base, with 14 bases between the two germline ends. The CDR3 is 16 amino acids. The CDR3 DNA is TGTGCCAGCTCACTCTTCGGGACGGAAAGCAATCAGCCCCAGCATTTT. Translated: CASSLFGTESNQPQHF. The whole variable domain, remainder taken from reference TRBV18 and TRBJ1-5, is NAGVMQNPRHLVRRRGQEARLRCSPMKGHSHVYWYRQLPEEGLKFMVYLQKENIIDESGMPKERFSAEFPKEGPSILRIQQVVRGDSAAYFCASSLFGTESNQPQHFGDGTRLSIL.

The chain employs TRBV4-2 and TRBJ1-4; D is possibly TRBD1 (6 bases). This CDR3 is 17 amino acids long. The germline gives CDR1 LGHNA, CDR2 YNFKEQ. V lost 0 bases, J lost 4 bases, and 15 bases lay in between. CDR3 bases: TGTGCCAGCAGCCAAGATCCTCCGGGACAAATTAATGAAAAACTGTTTTTT. This sequence encodes CASSQDPPGQINEKLFF.

The chain uses TRBV10-3 and TRBJ2-7; 8 positions match TRBD2. Germline CDR1 and CDR2: ENHRY and SYGVKD. Trimming cost V 3 bases and J 2 bases; bases outside gene matches: 3. This CDR3 contains 14 residues. The CDR3 is CAISDRAGAYEQYF. DNA of the CDR3: TGTGCCATCAGTGACCGAGCGGGGGCCTACGAGCAGTACTTC.

The V call is TRBV6-2 or TRBV6-3, the J call TRBJ2-1; no clear D gene. Germline-derived CDR1 and CDR2 are MNHEY and SVGEGT. This CDR3 comprises 16 residues. V was trimmed by 2 bases and J by 3 bases, leaving 14 bases between them. The CDR3 loop reads CASSYSAAAIYNEQFF. CDR3 DNA sequence: TGTGCCAGCAGTTACAGTGCGGCAGCTATCTACAATGAGCAGTTCTTC.

This chain links TRBV28 with TRBJ1-6; TRBD1 aligns across 10 bases. J gave up 9 bases and V 5 bases, and 10 bases lay outside the gene matches. CDR1 and CDR2 (germline): MDHEN, SYDVKM. The CDR3 spans 16 residues. CDR3 bases: TGTGCCAGCAGTACTCAGGGACAGGGGTTGGGTTCACCCCTCCACTTT. Translated, it gives CASSTQGQGLGSPLHF.

The chain joins TRBV6-5 to TRBJ1-5; D possibly corresponds to TRBD1 (6 bases). Germline values: CDR1 MNHEY, CDR2 SVGAGI. V lost 5 bases and J lost 11, with 19 bases in between. This CDR3 comprises 14 residues. CDR3 region: CASSLRGTRTAQHF. The CDR3 DNA sequence: TGTGCCAGCAGTCTGAGGGGGACGCGCACGGCCCAGCATTTT.

This chain joins TRBV6-1 and TRBJ1-1; 7 nucleotides align to TRBD1. CDR3 length: 14 residues. Germline lookup yields CDR1 MNHNS and CDR2 SASEGT. The trim removed 9 bases at V and 4 bases at J, leaving 11 bases unmatched. The chain's CDR3 is CASSLTTGVTEAFF. Written as DNA, the CDR3 is TGTGCCAGTAGCCTTACCACAGGGGTCACTGAAGCTTTCTTT.

The chain employs TRBV28 and TRBJ2-7, with D perhaps assigned TRBD1 or TRBD2 (6 bases each). V was trimmed by 7 bases and J by 2 bases, leaving 18 bases between them. The CDR3 runs 15 residues. From germline, CDR1 is MDHEN and CDR2 SYDVKM. The CDR3 sequence is CASTTPAEGAYEQYF. In nucleotides, the CDR3 is TGTGCCAGCACCACCCCGGCGGAGGGGGCCTACGAGCAGTACTTC.

This clone has just one count. The V and J genes are TRBV19 and TRBJ2-2; D remains ambiguous. Trimming left V 9 bases short and J 7 bases short, with 15 bases between. The CDR3 has 13 amino acids. Germline V CDR1 and CDR2: LNHDA, SQIVND (reference sequence). The CDR3 loop is CASSPLGFGELFF. The CDR3 nucleotides are TGTGCCAGCAGTCCCCTCGGGTTCGGGGAGCTGTTTTTT.

The sample holds one count of this clone. This chain links TRBV5-8 with TRBJ1-4; no firm D call. CDR1 is SGHTS and CDR2 is YDEGEE in the germline V gene. CDR3 length equals 13 residues. V lost 1 base and J lost 7, with 8 bases in between. The CDR3 reads CASSLQRTEKLFF. The CDR3 DNA reads TGTGCCAGCAGCTTGCAGAGGACTGAAAAACTGTTTTTT.

The chain carries TRBV6-5 and TRBJ1-1, with unresolved D. The CDR3 has 13 residues. CDR1 is MNHEY, CDR2 SVGAGI, per germline. The germline V and J ends were trimmed by 0 bases and 7 bases, with 9 bases remaining between them. The CDR3 nucleotides read TGTGCCAGCAGTTACTCGAGACGGGATGAAGCTTTCTTT. Translating gives CASSYSRRDEAFF.

Concerning this clone: This CDR3 fails to terminate in the conserved phenylalanine or tryptophan, so it likely reflects a read error. Because the CDR3's place on the DNA is in doubt, the DNA is left out and the CDR3 is given as listed by TCRdb. J is TRBJ2-7 and V is TRBV12-1; TRBD1 is the table's D call, not checked against the DNA. TRBV12-1 constitutes a pseudogene. The CDR3 extends over 11 residues, inclusive of both ends. The CDR3 protein is CASSFAPSTAI.

This clone was seen a single time. CDR3 in DNA: TGCGCCAGCAGAGACAGGGTTAACTATGGCTACACCTTC. It codes for CASRDRVNYGYTF. The V gene is TRBV23-1, the J gene TRBJ1-2, with 7 bases matching TRBD1. TRBV23-1 is designated an ORF whose function remains uncertain. CDR3 length equals 13 residues. V was clipped by 6 bases and J by 1 base; unmatched bases: 2.

The chain combines TRBV5-6 with TRBJ2-7, with 8 positions matching TRBD1. This CDR3 has 15 residues. CDR1 is SGHDT and CDR2 is YYEEEE in the germline V gene. The V gene end was trimmed by 0 bases and the J gene end by 7 bases; junction bases not matched to a gene: 9. The CDR3 region has the DNA TGTGCCAGCAGCTTGGAGACAGGGGCCCACCCGGAGCAGTACTTC. It encodes CASSLETGAHPEQYF. Filled out from reference TRBV5-6 and TRBJ2-7, the complete variable domain reads DAGVTQSPTHLIKTRGQQVTLRCSPKSGHDTVSWYQQALGQGPQFIFQYYEEEERQRGNFPDRFSGHQFPNYSSELNVNALLLGDSALYLCASSLETGAHPEQYFGPGTRLTVT.

The CDR3 nucleotides read TGTGCCAGCAGCTTCGCCCTACAGGGGGCCATATATTCACCCCTCCACTTT. It is translated as CASSFALQGAIYSPLHF. The genes are TRBV7-9 and TRBJ1-6, with 9 bases identical to TRBD1. In germline, CDR1 is SEHNR, CDR2 FQNEAQ (reference sequence). The CDR3 extends over 17 amino acids. V dropped 3 bases and J dropped 8; count of bases not matched to a gene: 11.

For the CDR3, the DNA is TGTGCCAGCAGCCGAGGGGGGACGAGCTCCTACGAGCAGTACTTC. As protein: CASSRGGTSSYEQYF. This sequence joins TRBV7-8 and TRBJ2-7; D possibly matches TRBD1 or TRBD2 (6 bases each). V shed 5 bases and J shed 0 bases, with 14 bases lying between them. In germline, CDR1 is SGHVS, CDR2 FQNEAQ. The CDR3 is 15 residues long.

The V call is TRBV28, the J call TRBJ2-3; 9 positions match TRBD2. The CDR3 consists of 16 residues. Unmatched junction bases numbered 8, after V lost 2 bases and J lost 5 bases. Germline loops: CDR1 MDHEN, CDR2 SYDVKM. CDR3 residues: CASSLRAGGPIDTQYF. DNA for the CDR3: TGTGCCAGCAGTTTAAGGGCGGGGGGGCCAATAGATACGCAGTATTTT. The full variable domain, rest sourced from reference TRBV28 and TRBJ2-3, is DVKVTQSSRYLVKRTGEKVFLECVQDMDHENMFWYRQDPGLGLRLIYFSYDVKMKEKGDIPEGYSVSREKKERFSLILESASTNQTSMYLCASSLRAGGPIDTQYFGPGTRLTVL.

This clone was found once. The DNA of the CDR3 is TGTGCCAGCAGCCTTCCCGGGGGAAGTGGCTACACCTTC. Amino acids: CASSLPGGSGYTF. The chain employs TRBV3-1 (or the pseudogene TRBV3-2) and TRBJ1-2; D perhaps matches TRBD1 (5 bases). This CDR3 is 13 amino acids long. The V end was cut by 4 bases, the J end by 7 bases, with 13 bases between. Germline CDR1 and CDR2: LGHDT and YNNKEL (reference sequence).

V usage is TRBV6-5 and J usage is TRBJ2-3; D gene ambiguous. The CDR3 covers 12 residues. CDR1 and CDR2 (germline): MNHEY, SVGAGI. Trimming removed 6 bases at V and 7 bases at J, with 11 bases between. The CDR3 sequence: CASRNLANTQYF. CDR3 in DNA: TGTGCCAGCAGGAATTTAGCTAATACGCAGTATTTT.

The rearrangement links TRBV5-1 to TRBJ1-1; 8 positions agree with TRBD1. V gave up 0 bases and J gave up 0 bases; unmatched junction bases: 4. CDR3 length equals 16 residues. Germline lookup yields CDR1 SGHRS and CDR2 YFSETQ. Written as DNA, the CDR3 is TGCGCCAGCAGCTTGGACCGGACAGGGCTGAACACTGAAGCTTTCTTT. Its protein is CASSLDRTGLNTEAFF.

This clone occurred once. The chain recombines TRBV7-2 with TRBJ1-5, with a possible D match to TRBD1 (5 bases). CDR3 length: 15 residues. From germline, CDR1 is SGHTA and CDR2 FQGNSA. V gave up 5 bases and J gave up 3 bases, with 14 bases separating them. CDR3: CASSLNRQINQPQHF. The DNA of the CDR3 is TGTGCCAGCAGCCTTAACCGACAGATCAATCAGCCCCAGCATTTT.

This sequence joins TRBV6-5 and TRBJ1-2; D perhaps matches TRBD1 (5 bases). CDR3 length equals 13 residues. Germline V lookup: CDR1 MNHEY, CDR2 SVGAGI. Trimming took off 6 bases at V and 6 bases at J, with 14 bases between the two ends. CDR3 sequence reads: CASSPRGADGYTF. In DNA, the CDR3 is TGTGCCAGCAGCCCGAGGGGCGCGGATGGCTACACCTTC.